One sample yielded the 32 T cell receptor beta chains listed below, sequenced in a study of cytomegalovirus exposure and HLA in healthy donors. The PCR was carried out with 60 Vbeta primers and 13 Jbeta primers. TCRdb keeps only in-frame clones here, not all; method: immunoSEQ multiplex PCR. In the table there are about 210,000 clones, about four fifths of which are singletons. The sequencing sample was made of PBMCs. Every receptor here comes from a woman in her 50s in good health and CMV-seropositive.

There are a few counts of this clone. The V gene is TRBV4-1, the J gene TRBJ2-7; no clear D. The germline V gene has CDR1 MGHRA and CDR2 YSYEKL. The CDR3 sequence is 15 residues long. V shed 1 base and J shed 0 bases, with 10 bases lying between them. CDR3 residues: CASSQGRQVSYEQYF. The CDR3 nucleotides are TGCGCCAGCAGCCAAGGTCGGCAGGTCTCCTACGAGCAGTACTTC.

CDR3 in DNA: TGTGCCAGCAGCTCCACAGGGGGAGGGGGTGAGCAGTACTTC. It yields the protein CASSSTGGGGEQYF. The chain couples TRBV7-6 to TRBJ2-7, with TRBD1 as a possible D gene (8 bases). CDR3 size: 14 residues. V lost 4 bases to trimming and J lost 7 bases, with 17 bases between them. Germline CDR1 is SGHVS and CDR2 is FNYEAQ.

J is TRBJ1-1 and V is TRBV30; D unclear. This CDR3 spans 12 amino acids. Germline CDR1 is GTSNPN and CDR2 is SVGIG (reference sequence). V was pared by 0 bases and J by 2 bases, with 4 bases between. The CDR3 bases are TGTGCCTGGAGTGTACTCAACACTGAAGCTTTCTTT. Translating gives CAWSVLNTEAFF.

The rearrangement uses TRBV14 and TRBJ2-5, with D perhaps TRBD2 (6 bases). The CDR3 is 16 residues long. Trimming removed 6 bases at V and 0 bases at J, with 17 bases between. CDR1 SGHDN and CDR2 FVKESK come from the germline V gene. As DNA, the CDR3 is TGTGCCAGCAGTCAAAAACGGCGGGGCTACCAAGAGACCCAGTACTTC. It is translated as CASSQKRRGYQETQYF.

The rearrangement uses TRBV9 and TRBJ2-2, with 7 bases identical to TRBD1. The CDR3 covers 16 residues. Per germline, CDR1 SGDLS and CDR2 YYNGEE. The trim removed 5 bases at V and 0 bases at J, leaving 7 bases unmatched. The CDR3 DNA reads as TGTGCCAGCAGAAGAGGGACAGACGCGAACACCGGGGAGCTGTTTTTT. Translated: CASRRGTDANTGELFF.

The chain couples TRBV5-5 to TRBJ2-1; TRBD1 matches at 7 bases. CDR1 is SGHKS and CDR2 is YYEKEE in the germline V gene (reference sequence). The V gene end was trimmed by 4 bases and the J gene end by 8 bases; junction bases not matched to a gene: 3. The CDR3 totals 12 residues. The CDR3 protein is CASSATGYEQFF. CDR3 coding DNA: TGTGCCAGCAGCGCGACAGGGTATGAGCAGTTCTTC.

V is TRBV5-4 and J is TRBJ2-5; 7 nucleotides agree with TRBD2. This CDR3 comprises 15 residues. Germline CDR1 SGHNT, CDR2 YYREEE (reference sequence). V dropped 5 bases and J dropped 2; count of bases not matched to a gene: 9. The CDR3, as DNA: TGTGCCAGCAGTCCCACGCTAGCGGATCAAGAGACCCAGTACTTC. Translation: CASSPTLADQETQYF. Complete variable domain (other parts from reference TRBV5-4 and TRBJ2-5): ETGVTQSPTHLIKTRGQQVTLRCSSQSGHNTVSWYQQALGQGPQFIFQYYREEENGRGNFPPRFSGLQFPNYSSELNVNALELDDSALYLCASSPTLADQETQYFGPGTRLLVL.

The V call is TRBV5-1, the J call TRBJ2-1; D not certain. V lost 0 bases, J lost 3 bases, and 10 bases lay in between. Germline V gene sequence: CDR1 SGHRS, CDR2 YFSETQ. The CDR3 length is 15 residues. The CDR3 nucleotides read TGCGCCAGCAGCTTGGTGGCCAATAACTACAATGAGCAGTTCTTC. Protein: CASSLVANNYNEQFF.

The rearrangement links TRBV7-2 to TRBJ2-3; tentatively, D is TRBD2 (5 bases). The CDR3 runs 17 residues. With 5 bases removed from V and 4 bases from J, the gap between germline ends came to 22 bases. Germline CDR1 and CDR2: SGHTA and FQGNSA. CDR3 nucleotide sequence: TGTGCCAGCAGCCCCCCCGGCCCTCTAGCCGCGGCAGATACGCAGTATTTT. Translation: CASSPPGPLAAADTQYF.

This clone is a singleton in its sample. The chain combines TRBV28 with TRBJ1-6; 9 nucleotides match TRBD1. The CDR3 runs to 14 residues. With V trimmed by 1 base and J by 13 bases, 5 bases remained unmatched. Germline CDR1 is MDHEN and CDR2 is SYDVKM. The CDR3 spells CASSLSQGAQPLHF. CDR3 DNA: TGTGCCAGCAGTTTATCACAGGGGGCGCAGCCCCTCCACTTT. Full variable domain (outside the CDR3, taken from reference TRBV28 and TRBJ1-6): DVKVTQSSRYLVKRTGEKVFLECVQDMDHENMFWYRQDPGLGLRLIYFSYDVKMKEKGDIPEGYSVSREKKERFSLILESASTNQTSMYLCASSLSQGAQPLHFGNGTRLTVT.

This chain links TRBV28 with TRBJ1-6; D ambiguous. V lost 3 bases to trimming and J lost 8 bases, with 17 bases between them. Germline values: CDR1 MDHEN, CDR2 SYDVKM. CDR3 length: 16 amino acids. The CDR3 loop is CASSFPVQIMYSPLHF. In nucleotides, the CDR3 is TGTGCCAGCAGTTTCCCGGTACAGATTATGTATTCACCCCTCCACTTT.

The gene calls are TRBV7-2 and TRBJ1-3; the match to TRBD1 covers 9 bases. Germline CDR1 is SGHTA and CDR2 is FQGNSA. The CDR3 is 17 amino acids. V lost 1 base to trimming and J lost 2 bases; unmatched junction nucleotides: 6. CDR3 in DNA: TGTGCCAGCAGCTTAGGGACAGGGGTAAATACTGGAAACACCATATATTTT. Its protein product is CASSLGTGVNTGNTIYF.

The CDR3 loop reads CASSEDRGNSPLHF. The CDR3 nucleotides read TGTGCCAGCAGTGAAGACAGGGGTAATTCACCCCTCCACTTT. The chain recombines TRBV6-1 with TRBJ1-6; 7 bases agree with TRBD1. V lost 1 base and J lost 6; bases outside the gene matches: 0. CDR3 length: 14 amino acids. Germline-derived CDR1 and CDR2 are MNHNS and SASEGT.

The chain carries TRBV6-5 and TRBJ2-1; 8 bases map to TRBD1. Germline CDR1 is MNHEY and CDR2 is SVGAGI. The length of the CDR3 is 14 residues. The junction had 12 bases not matched to a gene; V was cut back by 5 bases and J by 12 bases. The CDR3 DNA is TGTGCCAGCAGTGTCGGCAGACAGGGGATGAGGCAGTTCTTC. It translates to CASSVGRQGMRQFF.

The chain is built from TRBV4-1 and TRBJ1-2; 8 bases fit TRBD1. The CDR3 is made up of 15 amino acids. The germline gives CDR1 MGHRA, CDR2 YSYEKL. Trimming took 0 bases from V and 4 from J; bases not matched to a gene: 4. The CDR3 spells CASSQEDRAGYGYTF. The DNA for the CDR3 is TGCGCCAGCAGCCAAGAGGACAGGGCGGGCTATGGCTACACCTTC.

This chain uses TRBV7-2 with TRBJ1-5; a weak D match, TRBD1 (6 bases). V gave up 5 bases and J gave up 1 base, with 15 bases separating them. This CDR3 has 16 amino acids. The germline gives CDR1 SGHTA, CDR2 FQGNSA. Here the CDR3 DNA reads TGTGCCAGCAGCCGAGGGGGGGCCCGGAGCAATCAGCCCCAGCATTTT. It specifies CASSRGGARSNQPQHF. Together with reference TRBV7-2 and TRBJ1-5, the CDR3 gives the full variable domain: GAGVSQSPSNKVTEKGKDVELRCDPISGHTALYWYRQSLGQGLEFLIYFQGNSAPDKSGLPSDRFSAERTGGSVSTLTIQRTQQEDSAVYLCASSRGGARSNQPQHFGDGTRLSIL.

The chain carries TRBV5-1 and TRBJ2-1; 8 bases match TRBD1. CDR1 and CDR2 from the germline V gene are SGHRS and YFSETQ. The ends lost 4 bases at V and 6 bases at J; junction bases unmatched: 12. This CDR3 is built from 16 residues. The CDR3 here is CASSAPQGAPVNEQFF. DNA for the CDR3: TGCGCCAGCAGCGCCCCTCAGGGGGCACCGGTCAATGAGCAGTTCTTC.

This sequence joins TRBV9 and TRBJ1-1; D is undetermined. Germline CDR1 is SGDLS and CDR2 is YYNGEE. The V end was cut by 0 bases, the J end by 8 bases, with 11 bases between. CDR3 size: 13 residues. CDR3: CASSVGSIQEAFF. CDR3 nucleotide sequence: TGTGCCAGCAGCGTAGGATCGATACAAGAAGCTTTCTTT.

This clone occurred once. The chain joins TRBV4-1 to TRBJ2-7; a weak D match, TRBD1 (5 bases). The V end was cut by 4 bases, the J end by 5 bases, with 21 bases between. The CDR3 is made up of 16 amino acids. Germline loops: CDR1 MGHRA, CDR2 YSYEKL. CDR3 bases: TGCGCCAGCAGCCCCCCCATGGGGCAGGGCTTCGACGAGCAGTACTTC. Translating it yields CASSPPMGQGFDEQYF.

The rearrangement links TRBV7-8 to TRBJ2-7; unclear D gene. V lost 5 bases and J lost 1, with 15 bases in between. This CDR3 is built from 15 residues. Looked up from germline, CDR1 is SGHVS and CDR2 is FQNEAQ. CDR3: CASSEMYSLSYEQYF. CDR3 nucleotides: TGTGCCAGCAGCGAAATGTACAGTCTATCCTACGAGCAGTACTTC.

This clone was counted only a few times. Distinct nucleotide sequences in the sample also encode this CDR3. The chain joins TRBV19 to TRBJ2-7; TRBD1 is a possible D gene (6 bases). Germline V gene data show CDR1 as LNHDA and CDR2 as SQIVND (reference sequence). V lost 5 bases, J lost 3 bases, and 11 bases lay in between. The CDR3 has 13 amino acids. In DNA, the CDR3 is TGTGCCAGTAGTCCGAGGACAGTCTACGAGCAGTACTTC. Amino acid sequence: CASSPRTVYEQYF.

Remarks on this clone: The junction shows a germline mismatch at one end, possibly a read error. The V gene is TRBV4-2, the J gene TRBJ1-1; 7 nucleotides line up with TRBD1. The length of the CDR3 is 15 residues. Germline V gene data show CDR1 as LGHNA and CDR2 as YNFKEQ. CDR3 amino acids: CASTQDTGDDTEAFF. The CDR3 coding sequence is TGTGCCAGCACCCAAGACACAGGGGATGACACTGAAGCTTTCTTT.

The chain employs TRBV11-2 and TRBJ1-2, with TRBD1 identical over 7 bases. V shed 0 bases, J shed 2 bases, and the junction held 15 bases outside the gene matches. Germline values: CDR1 SGHAT, CDR2 FQNNGV. This CDR3 contains 19 residues. The CDR3 reads CASSLDLYREPGQNYGYTF. As DNA, the CDR3 is TGTGCCAGCAGCTTAGATCTTTACCGAGAGCCGGGACAGAACTATGGCTACACCTTC.

The CDR3 sequence: CASSLGSGFGYGYTF. The CDR3 DNA sequence: TGTGCCAGCAGTTTAGGGTCAGGATTCGGCTATGGCTACACCTTC. The chain combines TRBV27 with TRBJ1-2; no reliable D call. CDR3 length equals 15 residues. Germline V gives CDR1 MNHEY, CDR2 SMNVEV (reference sequence). The ends were cut back, 2 bases at V and 4 bases at J, with 14 bases in the middle.

The chain has TRBV5-4 and TRBJ2-7; D is perhaps TRBD1 (5 bases). CDR1 and CDR2 from the germline V gene are SGHNT and YYREEE (reference sequence). This CDR3 has 13 amino acids. V shed 4 bases and J shed 3 bases, with 11 bases lying between them. CDR3 residues: CASSARQSYEQYF. DNA for the CDR3: TGTGCCAGCAGCGCCCGACAGAGCTACGAGCAGTACTTC.

This clone was picked up a small number of times. In nucleotides, the CDR3 is TGTGCCAGCAGCGGCCAGCGGAACACTGAAGCTTTCTTT. Translating it yields CASSGQRNTEAFF. V is TRBV6-6 and J is TRBJ1-1, with D uncertain. This CDR3 region has 13 residues. V was shortened by 6 bases and J by 1 base, with 9 bases between the two germline ends. CDR1 is MNHNY and CDR2 is SVGAGI in the germline V gene (reference sequence).

The chain recombines TRBV30 with TRBJ2-2; TRBD1 matches at 7 bases. CDR3 length: 16 residues. V shed 4 bases and J 1 base; nucleotides not matched to a gene: 9. Germline V gene sequence: CDR1 GTSNPN, CDR2 SVGIG (reference sequence). Here the CDR3 reads CAWNRQTGRNTGELFF. The CDR3 DNA is TGTGCCTGGAATCGCCAGACAGGGCGGAACACCGGGGAGCTGTTTTTT.

The J gene is TRBJ1-5, the V gene TRBV7-9; the match to TRBD1 covers 8 bases. Trimming removed 5 bases from V and 3 bases from J; junction bases left unmatched: 6. The V gene's germline CDR1 is SEHNR and CDR2 FQNEAQ (reference sequence). The length of the CDR3 is 15 residues. CDR3 region: CASSPTGGPNQPQHF. As DNA, the CDR3 is TGTGCCAGCAGCCCTACAGGGGGACCCAATCAGCCCCAGCATTTT.

The genes are TRBV5-4 and TRBJ1-1; D is possibly TRBD1 (6 bases). Germline CDR1 SGHNT, CDR2 YYREEE (reference sequence). This CDR3 is built from 16 residues. Deletions cut 0 bases from V and 0 bases from J, with 12 bases between. The CDR3 is CASSLAGQPMNTEAFF. The DNA of the CDR3 is TGTGCCAGCAGCTTGGCCGGACAGCCGATGAACACTGAAGCTTTCTTT.

The chain carries TRBV6-1 and TRBJ2-1; a weak D match, TRBD1 (6 bases). Trimming stripped 8 bases from V and 9 bases from J, with 20 bases between. This CDR3 spans 14 amino acids. Germline lookup yields CDR1 MNHNS and CDR2 SASEGT. CDR3 in amino acids: CASFREGGIGEQFF. The CDR3, as DNA: TGTGCCAGCTTCCGGGAAGGGGGTATAGGTGAGCAGTTCTTC.

This chain joins TRBV5-4 and TRBJ1-6, with a possible D match to TRBD1 (5 bases). Germline CDR1 is SGHNT and CDR2 is YYREEE (reference sequence). Trimming removed 4 bases from V and 2 bases from J, with 13 bases in between. CDR3 length equals 16 residues. CDR3 DNA: TGTGCCAGCAGCGCGGGGGTTGATCCCTATAATTCACCCCTCCACTTT. Translating gives CASSAGVDPYNSPLHF.

The V and J genes are TRBV7-9 and TRBJ2-1; the D is unclear. From germline, CDR1 is SEHNR and CDR2 FQNEAQ (reference sequence). The CDR3 totals 13 residues. V was pared by 1 base and J by 6 bases, with 7 bases between. The CDR3 coding sequence is TGTGCCAGCAGCTTAGGGGCCAGCAATGAGCAGTTCTTC. It translates to CASSLGASNEQFF.